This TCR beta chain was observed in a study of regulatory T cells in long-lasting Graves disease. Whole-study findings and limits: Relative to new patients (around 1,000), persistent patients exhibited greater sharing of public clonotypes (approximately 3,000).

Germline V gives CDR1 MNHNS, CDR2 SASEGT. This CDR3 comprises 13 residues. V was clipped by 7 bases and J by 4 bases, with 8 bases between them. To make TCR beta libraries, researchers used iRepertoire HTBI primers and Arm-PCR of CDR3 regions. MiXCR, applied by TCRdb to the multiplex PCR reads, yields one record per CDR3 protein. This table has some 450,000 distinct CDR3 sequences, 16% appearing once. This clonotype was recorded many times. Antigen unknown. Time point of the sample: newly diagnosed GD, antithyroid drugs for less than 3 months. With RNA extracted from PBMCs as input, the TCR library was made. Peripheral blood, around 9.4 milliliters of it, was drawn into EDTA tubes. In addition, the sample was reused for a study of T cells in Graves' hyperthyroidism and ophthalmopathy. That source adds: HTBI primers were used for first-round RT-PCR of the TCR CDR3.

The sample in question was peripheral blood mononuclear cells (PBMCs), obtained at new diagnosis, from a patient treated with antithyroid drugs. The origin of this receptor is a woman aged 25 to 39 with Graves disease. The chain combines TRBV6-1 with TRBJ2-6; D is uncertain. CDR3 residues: CASKFGGANVLTF. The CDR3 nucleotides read TGTGCCAGCAAGTTCGGGGGGGCCAACGTCCTGACTTTC.